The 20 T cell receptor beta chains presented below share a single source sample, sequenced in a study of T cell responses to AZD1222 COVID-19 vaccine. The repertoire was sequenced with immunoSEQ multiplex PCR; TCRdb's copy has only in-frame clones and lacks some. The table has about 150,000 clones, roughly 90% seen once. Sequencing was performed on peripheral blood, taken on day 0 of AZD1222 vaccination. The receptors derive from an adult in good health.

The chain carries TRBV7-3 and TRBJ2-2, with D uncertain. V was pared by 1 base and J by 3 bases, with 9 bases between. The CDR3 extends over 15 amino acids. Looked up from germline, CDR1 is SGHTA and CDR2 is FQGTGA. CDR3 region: CASSLMAGYTGELFF. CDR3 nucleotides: TGTGCCAGCAGCTTAATGGCAGGCTACACCGGGGAGCTGTTTTTT.

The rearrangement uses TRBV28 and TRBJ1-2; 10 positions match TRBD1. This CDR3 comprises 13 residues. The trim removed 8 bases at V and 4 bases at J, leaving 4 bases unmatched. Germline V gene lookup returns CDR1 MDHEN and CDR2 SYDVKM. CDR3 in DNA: TGTGCCAGCCGACAGGGGGCTTTCTATGGCTACACCTTC. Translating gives CASRQGAFYGYTF.

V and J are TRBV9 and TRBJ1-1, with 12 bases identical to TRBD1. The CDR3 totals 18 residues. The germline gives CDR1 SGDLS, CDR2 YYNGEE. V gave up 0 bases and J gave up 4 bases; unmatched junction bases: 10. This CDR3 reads CASSVGSGTGGLGTEAFF. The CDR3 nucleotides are TGTGCCAGCAGCGTAGGGAGCGGGACAGGGGGCCTCGGCACTGAAGCTTTCTTT.

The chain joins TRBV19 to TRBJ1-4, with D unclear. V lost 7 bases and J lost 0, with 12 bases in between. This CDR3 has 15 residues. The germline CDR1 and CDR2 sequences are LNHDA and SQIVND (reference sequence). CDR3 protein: CASNSGVATNEKLFF. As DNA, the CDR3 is TGTGCCAGTAATTCCGGGGTTGCAACTAATGAAAAACTGTTTTTT.

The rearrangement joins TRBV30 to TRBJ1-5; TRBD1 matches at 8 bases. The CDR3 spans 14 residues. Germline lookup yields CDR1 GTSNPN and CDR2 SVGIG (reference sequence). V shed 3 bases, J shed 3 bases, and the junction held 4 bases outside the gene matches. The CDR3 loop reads CAWSRGQVNQPQHF. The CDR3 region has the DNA TGTGCCTGGAGCAGGGGGCAGGTCAATCAGCCCCAGCATTTT.

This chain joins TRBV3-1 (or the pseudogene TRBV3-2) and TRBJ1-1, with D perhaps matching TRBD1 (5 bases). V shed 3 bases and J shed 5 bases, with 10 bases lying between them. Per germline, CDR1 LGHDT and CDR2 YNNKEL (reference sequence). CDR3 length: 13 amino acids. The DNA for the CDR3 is TGTGCCAGCAGCCATCTGGGGGGTACTGAAGCTTTCTTT. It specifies CASSHLGGTEAFF.

CDR3 protein: CAWSGDRGTQPQHF. The DNA of the CDR3 is TGTGCCTGGAGTGGTGACAGGGGTACTCAGCCCCAGCATTTT. The J gene is TRBJ1-5, the V gene TRBV30; 8 bases line up with TRBD1. Germline loops: CDR1 GTSNPN, CDR2 SVGIG (reference sequence). The CDR3 extends over 14 amino acids. Trimming took 1 base from V and 6 from J; bases not matched to a gene: 5.

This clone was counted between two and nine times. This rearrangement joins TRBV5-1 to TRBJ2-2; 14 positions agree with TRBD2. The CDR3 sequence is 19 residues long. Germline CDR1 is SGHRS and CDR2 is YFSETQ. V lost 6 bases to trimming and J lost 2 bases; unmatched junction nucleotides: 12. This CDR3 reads CASTKQRTSGRLNTGELFF. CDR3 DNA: TGCGCCAGCACCAAACAAAGGACTAGCGGGAGGTTAAACACCGGGGAGCTGTTTTTT.

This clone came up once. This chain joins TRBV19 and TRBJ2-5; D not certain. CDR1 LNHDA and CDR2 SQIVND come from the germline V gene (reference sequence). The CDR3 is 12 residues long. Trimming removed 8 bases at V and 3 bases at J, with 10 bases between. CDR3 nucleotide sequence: TGTGCCAGTGGAGTAAGGGAAGAGACCCAGTACTTC. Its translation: CASGVREETQYF.

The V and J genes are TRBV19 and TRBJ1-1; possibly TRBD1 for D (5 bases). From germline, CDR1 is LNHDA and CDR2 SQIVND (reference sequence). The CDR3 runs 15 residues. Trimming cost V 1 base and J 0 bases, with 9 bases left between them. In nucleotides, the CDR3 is TGTGCCAGTAGTATAGGACGGGGGATGAACACTGAAGCTTTCTTT. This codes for CASSIGRGMNTEAFF.

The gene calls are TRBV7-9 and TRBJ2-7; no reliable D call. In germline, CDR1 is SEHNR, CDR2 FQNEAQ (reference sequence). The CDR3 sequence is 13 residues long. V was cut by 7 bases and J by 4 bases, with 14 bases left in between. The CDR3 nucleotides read TGTGCCAGCATCAAGCTGGGAAATTACGAGCAGTACTTC. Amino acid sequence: CASIKLGNYEQYF.

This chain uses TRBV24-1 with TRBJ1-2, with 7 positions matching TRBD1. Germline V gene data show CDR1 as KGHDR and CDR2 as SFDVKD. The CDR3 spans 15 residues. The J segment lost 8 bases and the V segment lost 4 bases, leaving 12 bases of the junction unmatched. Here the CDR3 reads CATSDGGQSKGGYTF. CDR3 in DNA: TGTGCCACCAGTGACGGGGGACAGTCAAAGGGGGGCTACACCTTC.

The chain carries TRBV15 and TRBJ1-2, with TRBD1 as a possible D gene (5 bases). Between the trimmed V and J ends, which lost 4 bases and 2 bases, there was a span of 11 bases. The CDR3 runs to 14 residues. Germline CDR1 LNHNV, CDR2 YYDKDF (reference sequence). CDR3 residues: CATSNQGFNYGYTF. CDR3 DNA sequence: TGTGCCACCAGCAATCAGGGATTCAACTATGGCTACACCTTC.

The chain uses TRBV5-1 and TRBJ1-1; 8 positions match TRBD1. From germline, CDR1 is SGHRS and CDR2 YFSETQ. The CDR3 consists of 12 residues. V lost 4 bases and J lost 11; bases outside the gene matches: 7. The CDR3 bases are TGCGCCAGCAGCCGCGCAGGGGGCGACGCTTTCTTT. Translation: CASSRAGGDAFF.

CDR3 nucleotide sequence: TGCGCCAGCAGAGGTAGGGACAGCGGGGAGCTGTTTTTT. Protein: CASRGRDSGELFF. The V gene is TRBV5-1, the J gene TRBJ2-2, with 7 positions matching TRBD1. The CDR3 is 13 amino acids. The V and J ends lost 5 bases and 7 bases, in that order; junction bases with no gene match: 5. Germline V CDR1 and CDR2: SGHRS, YFSETQ.

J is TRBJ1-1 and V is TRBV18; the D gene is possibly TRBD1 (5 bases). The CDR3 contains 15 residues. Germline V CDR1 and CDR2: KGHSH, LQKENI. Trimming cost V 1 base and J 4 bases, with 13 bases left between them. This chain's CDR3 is CASSPLGTVPTEAFF. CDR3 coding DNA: TGTGCCAGCTCACCACTGGGGACGGTGCCCACTGAAGCTTTCTTT.

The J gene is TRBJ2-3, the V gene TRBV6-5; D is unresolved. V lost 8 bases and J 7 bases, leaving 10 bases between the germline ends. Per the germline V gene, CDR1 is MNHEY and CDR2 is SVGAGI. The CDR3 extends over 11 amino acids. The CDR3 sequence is CASERFNTQYF. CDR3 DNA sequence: TGTGCCAGCGAGAGATTTAATACGCAGTATTTT.

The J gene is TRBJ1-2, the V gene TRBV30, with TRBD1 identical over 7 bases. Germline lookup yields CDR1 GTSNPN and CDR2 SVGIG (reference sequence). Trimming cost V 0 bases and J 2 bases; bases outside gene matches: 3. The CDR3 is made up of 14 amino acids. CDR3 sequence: CAWSVARGNYGYTF. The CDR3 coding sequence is TGTGCCTGGAGTGTTGCCAGGGGGAACTATGGCTACACCTTC.

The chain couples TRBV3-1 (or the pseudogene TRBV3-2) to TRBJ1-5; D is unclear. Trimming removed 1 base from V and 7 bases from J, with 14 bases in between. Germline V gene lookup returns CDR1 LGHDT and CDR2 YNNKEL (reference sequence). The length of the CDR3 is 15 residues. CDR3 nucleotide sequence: TGTGCCAGCAGCCAAGCCCGGGGAGATGGGCAGCCCCAGCATTTT. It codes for CASSQARGDGQPQHF.

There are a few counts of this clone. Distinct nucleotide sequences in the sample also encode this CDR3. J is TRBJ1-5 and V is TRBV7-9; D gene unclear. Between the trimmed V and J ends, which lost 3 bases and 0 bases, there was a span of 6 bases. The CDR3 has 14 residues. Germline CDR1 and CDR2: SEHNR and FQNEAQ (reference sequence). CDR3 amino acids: CASSLEGSNQPQHF. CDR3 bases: TGTGCCAGCAGCTTGGAGGGTAGCAATCAGCCCCAGCATTTT.